Sequencing of this T cell receptor beta chain was carried out in a study of glioma-infiltrating T cells. Worth noting for this clonotype: Antigen: not known. One end of the junction is discordant with germline, which a read error may explain.

Study outcomes and limitations: Above-expected tissue-blood divergence occurred in all gliomas, most in low-grade ones.

This CDR3 has 14 residues. The germline CDR1 and CDR2 sequences are ENHRY and SYGVKD. TCR alpha and beta CDR3 regions were amplified from RNA using iRepertoire nested multiplex PCR. TCRdb re-derived calls from the multiplex PCR reads in MiXCR, one entry per CDR3 protein. Of approximately 110,000 distinct CDR3 sequences listed, about 23% were seen once; the top ten hold approximately 16%. V is TRBV10-3 and J is TRBJ2-3; no reliable D call. The sequenced material came from glioma tissue, nonneoplastic brain tissue, or PBMCs (not recorded which). The clonotype comes from a human donor with low-grade glioma or glioblastoma, undergoing nonglioma brain surgery, or in good health (not recorded which). The CDR3 DNA reads TGTGCCCTCGGCCGCGGCGCTCGCCCCGCTCCGCCGTCTTTT. Encoded protein: CALGRGARPAPPSF.